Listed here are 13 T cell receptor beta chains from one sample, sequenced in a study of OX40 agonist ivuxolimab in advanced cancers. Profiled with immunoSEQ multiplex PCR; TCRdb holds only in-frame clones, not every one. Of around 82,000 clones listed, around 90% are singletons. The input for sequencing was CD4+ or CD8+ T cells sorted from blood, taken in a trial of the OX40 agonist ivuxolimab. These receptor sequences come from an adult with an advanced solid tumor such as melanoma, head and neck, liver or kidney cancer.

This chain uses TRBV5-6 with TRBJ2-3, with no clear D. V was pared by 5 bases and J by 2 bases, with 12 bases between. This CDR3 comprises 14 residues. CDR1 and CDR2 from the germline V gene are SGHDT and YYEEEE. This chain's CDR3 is CASRGRIDTDTQYF. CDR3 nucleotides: TGTGCCAGCAGAGGCAGGATTGACACAGATACGCAGTATTTT.

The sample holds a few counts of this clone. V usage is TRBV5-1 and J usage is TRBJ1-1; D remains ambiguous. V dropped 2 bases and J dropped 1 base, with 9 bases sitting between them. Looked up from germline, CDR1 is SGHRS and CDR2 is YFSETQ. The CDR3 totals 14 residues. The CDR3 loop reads CASSFRGGNTEAFF. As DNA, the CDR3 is TGCGCCAGCAGCTTTAGAGGAGGGAACACTGAAGCTTTCTTT.

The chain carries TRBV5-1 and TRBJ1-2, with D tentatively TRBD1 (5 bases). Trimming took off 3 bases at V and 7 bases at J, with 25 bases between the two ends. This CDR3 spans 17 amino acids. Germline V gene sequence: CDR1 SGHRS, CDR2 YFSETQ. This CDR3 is CASSSRVGQGGRGGYTF. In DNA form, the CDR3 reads TGCGCCAGCAGCTCCCGGGTTGGGCAGGGAGGTCGAGGTGGCTACACCTTC.

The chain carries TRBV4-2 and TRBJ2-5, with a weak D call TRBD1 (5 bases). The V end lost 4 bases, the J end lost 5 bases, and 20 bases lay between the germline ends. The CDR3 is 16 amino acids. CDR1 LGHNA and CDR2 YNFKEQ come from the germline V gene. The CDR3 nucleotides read TGTGCCAGCAGCCCCTTGCGAAGGGGCGCCGAGGAGACCCAGTACTTC. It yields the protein CASSPLRRGAEETQYF.

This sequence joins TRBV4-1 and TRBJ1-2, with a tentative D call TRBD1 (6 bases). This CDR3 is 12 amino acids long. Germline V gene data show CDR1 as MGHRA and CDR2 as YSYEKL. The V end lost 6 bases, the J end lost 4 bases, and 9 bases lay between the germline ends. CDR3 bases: TGCGCCAGCAGACAGGGTCCCTATGGCTACACCTTC. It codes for CASRQGPYGYTF.

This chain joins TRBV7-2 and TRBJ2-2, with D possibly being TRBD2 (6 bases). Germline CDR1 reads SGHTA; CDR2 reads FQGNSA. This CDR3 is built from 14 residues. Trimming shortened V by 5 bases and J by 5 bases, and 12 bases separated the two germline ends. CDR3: CASSPHGGTGELFF. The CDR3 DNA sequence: TGTGCCAGCAGCCCCCACGGGGGAACCGGGGAGCTGTTTTTT.

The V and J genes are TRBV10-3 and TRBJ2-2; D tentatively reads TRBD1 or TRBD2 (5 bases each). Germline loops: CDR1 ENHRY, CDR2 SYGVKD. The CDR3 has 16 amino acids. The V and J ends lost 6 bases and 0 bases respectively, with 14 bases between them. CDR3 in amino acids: CAISLRDPSNTGELFF. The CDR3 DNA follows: TGTGCCATCAGCCTCCGGGACCCTTCGAACACCGGGGAGCTGTTTTTT.

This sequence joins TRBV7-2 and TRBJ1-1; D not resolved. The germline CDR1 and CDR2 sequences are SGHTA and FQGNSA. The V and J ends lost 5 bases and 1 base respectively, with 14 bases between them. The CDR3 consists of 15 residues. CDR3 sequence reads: CASSPGADRNTEAFF. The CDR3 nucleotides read TGTGCCAGCAGCCCCGGAGCAGACCGGAACACTGAAGCTTTCTTT.

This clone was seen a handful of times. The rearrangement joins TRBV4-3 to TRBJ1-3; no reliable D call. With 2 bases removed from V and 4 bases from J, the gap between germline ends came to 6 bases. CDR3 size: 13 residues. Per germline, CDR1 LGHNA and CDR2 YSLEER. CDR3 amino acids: CASSQKGGNTIYF. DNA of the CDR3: TGCGCCAGCAGCCAAAAGGGAGGAAACACCATATATTTT.

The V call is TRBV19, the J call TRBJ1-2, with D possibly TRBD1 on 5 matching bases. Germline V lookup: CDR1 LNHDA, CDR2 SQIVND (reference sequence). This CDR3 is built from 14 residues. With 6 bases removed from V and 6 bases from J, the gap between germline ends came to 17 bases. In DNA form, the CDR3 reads TGTGCCAGTAGCCAGGTGTCGACAGACAATGGCTACACCTTC. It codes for CASSQVSTDNGYTF.

CDR3 DNA sequence: TGTGCCAGCAGTGACTCGAGTCGGGGCACTGAAGCTTTCTTT. It yields the protein CASSDSSRGTEAFF. The gene calls are TRBV6-4 and TRBJ1-1; D is undetermined. Looked up from germline, CDR1 is MRHNA and CDR2 is SNTAGT. Trimming shortened V by 0 bases and J by 4 bases, and 9 bases separated the two germline ends. The CDR3 has 14 residues.

The CDR3 region is CASSIARTTNEKLFF. In DNA form, the CDR3 reads TGTGCCAGTAGTATAGCCCGAACAACTAATGAAAAACTGTTTTTT. The chain employs TRBV19 and TRBJ1-4, with D hard to call. CDR1 is LNHDA, CDR2 SQIVND, per germline (reference sequence). Deletions cut 1 base from V and 0 bases from J, with 6 bases between. This CDR3 comprises 15 residues.

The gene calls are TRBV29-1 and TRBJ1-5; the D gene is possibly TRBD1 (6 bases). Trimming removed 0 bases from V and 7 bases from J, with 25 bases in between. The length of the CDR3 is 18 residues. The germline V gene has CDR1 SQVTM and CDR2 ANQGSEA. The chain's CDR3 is CSVEDPFRPWFGGQPQHF. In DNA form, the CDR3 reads TGCAGCGTTGAAGACCCCTTTCGCCCTTGGTTCGGGGGCCAGCCCCAGCATTTT.